Described below is a single TCR beta chain sequence and its context. This specimen belongs to a study of blood T cell repertoires in COVID-19. Clones were sequenced by immunoSEQ multiplex PCR, and TCRdb holds only the in-frame ones, with some missing. Of 450,000 to 500,000 clones in the sample, around 90% were seen once. The CDR3 runs to 15 residues. Between the trimmed V and J ends, which lost 8 bases and 3 bases, there was a span of 19 bases. Germline V gene sequence: CDR1 MNHEY, CDR2 SVGAGI. The rearrangement uses TRBV6-5 and TRBJ1-2; a weak D match, TRBD1 (6 bases). Sample: PBMCs or T cells enriched from blood (not recorded which). The clonotype originates from a woman aged 18-29 years who had recovered from COVID-19. The CDR3 here is CASPPKGVLDYGYTF. Here the CDR3 DNA reads TGTGCCAGCCCCCCGAAGGGGGTGTTAGACTATGGCTACACCTTC.